This T cell receptor (beta chain) was captured in a study of blood T cell repertoires in COVID-19. Germline assignment: CDR1 SGHRS and CDR2 YFSETQ. V shed 4 bases and J shed 3 bases, with 12 bases lying between them. This CDR3 comprises 14 residues. Data came from immunoSEQ multiplex PCR; TCRdb stores just in-frame clones and leaves some out. The sample lists roughly 61,000 clones; under 80% were seen once. This receptor was taken from a woman in her sixties or seventies who had been exposed to COVID-19. This sequence joins TRBV5-1 and TRBJ2-3, with TRBD2 as a possible D gene (5 bases). The specimen was PBMCs or T cells enriched from blood (not recorded which). The CDR3 region has the DNA TGCGCCAGCAGCCTAGAGGGCCTGACAGATACGCAGTATTTT. It translates to CASSLEGLTDTQYF.